This TCR beta chain is drawn from a study of blood T cell repertoires in COVID-19 (dated by TCRdb to 2020 to 2021). Study-wide context: The collaborator samples originated in the United States, Italy and Spain and spanned the acute and convalescent phases of COVID-19. The prospective study material was composed of cDNA or gDNA derived from T cells, B-cell-depleted T cells, or PBMCs. Deeply sampled blood TCRbeta repertoires from subjects exposed to, actively infected with, or recovered from COVID-19 were included in the dataset. The repertoires were released in a freely available public database intended as a resource for research on the immune response to SARS-CoV-2. Samples came from the ongoing ImmuneRACE study (first 160 participants) plus 1,254 subjects from 6 global collaborators. Nearly every sample came with metadata listing a de-identified subject ID, COVID-19 status, age in years and sex. Where available, HLA class I and class II types were taken from metadata supplied by the sample provider and were not determined by assay-based typing.

For this clone: Its antigen has not been determined. The record has no base qualities; no much larger clone is one base away.

The CDR3 spans 15 residues, from the cysteine through the phenylalanine. Kept here is only the CDR3 DNA, which spans 45 bases and is read in frame from base 1. V was cut back by 2 bases and J by 3 bases, leaving a gap of 11 bases between them. Sequences SGHDT (CDR1) and YYEEEE (CDR2) are obtained from the germline V gene. The immunoSEQ Assay, a bias-controlled multiplex PCR, was used to amplify TCRbeta CDR3 regions from genomic DNA. The authors processed their data as follows. The number of nucleated cells in each sample was estimated by amplification of reference gene primers within the assay. To quantify the absolute abundance of each unique TCRbeta CDR3 rearrangement, sequence reads were collapsed and filtered. For each sample, productive Simpson clonality was calculated as the square root of Simpson's diversity index over productive rearrangements. Drawn from immuneACCESS, this table holds only the in-frame rearrangements with V and J called that TCRdb kept. Clones are partly lost; checked studies trace under half to an unresolved V gene and leave the rest unexplained. That table supplies the V and J calls and clone size; D and trimming were determined from the DNA. The sample profile shows about 370,000 clones; approximately 87% of them were found once. 8.5% to 12% of the sample comes from the top ten.

One collaborating source in Seattle enrolled patients during active infection and followed them longitudinally through the course of disease. Each collaborating institution followed its own protocols to collect whole blood in K2EDTA tubes. For TCRbeta analysis, collaborators shipped samples as frozen whole blood, isolated PBMCs, or DNA extracted from either of those sample types. Results the study describes overall, beyond this receptor: The amount of clinical and demographic metadata varied by source and participant and was provided uncurated.

This receptor was taken from a woman aged 25 to 39 with COVID-19, enrolled during active disease. Recombination linked TRBV5-6 to TRBJ2-2; possibly the D gene is TRBD2, per 6 matching bases. What was sequenced was peripheral blood. The CDR3 protein sequence reads: CASSFGTGYTGELFF. The DNA sequence is given as TGTGCCAGCAGCTTCGGGACTGGCTACACCGGGGAGCTGTTTTTT.